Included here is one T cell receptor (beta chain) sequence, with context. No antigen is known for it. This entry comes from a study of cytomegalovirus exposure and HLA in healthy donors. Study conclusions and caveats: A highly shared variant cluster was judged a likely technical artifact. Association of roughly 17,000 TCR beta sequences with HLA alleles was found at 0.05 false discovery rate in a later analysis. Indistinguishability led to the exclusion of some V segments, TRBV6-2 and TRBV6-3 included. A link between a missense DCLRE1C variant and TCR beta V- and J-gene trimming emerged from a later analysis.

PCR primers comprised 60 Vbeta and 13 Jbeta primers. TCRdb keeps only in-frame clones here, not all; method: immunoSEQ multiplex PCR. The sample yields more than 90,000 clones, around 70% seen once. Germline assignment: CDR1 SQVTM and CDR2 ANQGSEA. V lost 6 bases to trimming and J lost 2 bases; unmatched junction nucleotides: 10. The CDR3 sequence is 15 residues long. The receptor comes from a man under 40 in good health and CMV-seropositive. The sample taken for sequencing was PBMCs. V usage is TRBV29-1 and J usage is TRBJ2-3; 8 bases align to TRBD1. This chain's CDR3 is CSVAGTGVNTDTQYF. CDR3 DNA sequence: TGCAGCGTGGCGGGGACAGGTGTTAACACAGATACGCAGTATTTT.